The TCR beta chain under discussion was sequenced for a study of shared clonotypes between healthy human individuals. Study-wide context: Each donor contributed plates that comprised three CD4 naive, three CD4 memory, two CD8 naive and one CD8 memory. Findings of the study overall: Sequencing of the sorted subsets was shown by rarefaction to be incomplete despite large depth. Against clonotypes common to all four donors, non-shared ones had lower generation probabilities.

Deep level was the assay's run setting. Method: immunoSEQ multiplex PCR; TCRdb's copy keeps in-frame clones and lacks some. The sample records more than 2 million clones, approximately 92% being singletons. Terminally differentiated effector memory CD45RA+ cells were excluded from the naive CD8 cells, which were CD45RO-negative and positively selected for CCR7. V lost 3 bases and J lost 4, with 9 bases in between. The CDR3 is 14 amino acids. Germline loops: CDR1 MDHEN, CDR2 SYDVKM. On this clone itself: Its antigen is currently unknown.

Sequences were obtained from naive CD8+ T cells from PBMCs. The TCR comes from a man in his late teens or twenties in good health. Some clones in this sample may be carry-over from other donors' samples. The genes are TRBV28 and TRBJ2-2, with D perhaps assigned TRBD1 or TRBD2 (5 bases each). In nucleotides, the CDR3 is TGTGCCAGCAGTTTGGGGACGGTCACCGGGGAGCTGTTTTTT. Translation gives CASSLGTVTGELFF.